The rows below give T cell receptor beta chains drawn from one sample of a study of T cells in Graves' hyperthyroidism and ophthalmopathy. TCRdb ran MiXCR on the multiplex PCR reads and lists one entry per CDR3 protein. The sample includes over 300,000 distinct CDR3 sequences, roughly 14% of them seen just once. The specimen sequenced was blood. The receptors shown here come from a woman in her sixties or seventies with Graves' hyperthyroidism. The CDR3 runs from the conserved cysteine through the conserved F or W. Each record gives: J gene, clone size, V gene, D gene, CDR3 protein, CDR3 DNA. The D gene is left open where the match is weak. A clone size is listed for some rows: how often the clone was seen (once, few, many), or a class if it is expanded.

J gene: TRBJ1-1
clone size: many
V gene: TRBV5-1
D gene: .
CDR3 protein: CASSFDRPISNTEAFF
CDR3 DNA: TGCGCCAGCAGCTTCGACAGGCCCATTTCGAACACTGAAGCTTTCTTT

J gene: TRBJ2-7
clone size: .
V gene: TRBV4-1
D gene: .
CDR3 protein: CASSHSQSGGQTYEQCF
CDR3 DNA: TGCGCCAGCAGCCACTCCCAGTCGGGGGGACAGACCTACGAGCAGTGCTTC

J gene: TRBJ1-1
clone size: many
V gene: TRBV11-2
D gene: .
CDR3 protein: CASSPRPDHTEAFF
CDR3 DNA: TGTGCCAGCAGTCCACGGCCGGACCACACTGAAGCTTTCTTT

J gene: TRBJ2-2
clone size: .
V gene: TRBV5-6
D gene: TRBD2
CDR3 protein: CASSTNLAGLTGELFF
CDR3 DNA: TGTGCCAGCAGCACGAACCTAGCGGGCTTAACCGGGGAGCTGTTTTTT

J gene: TRBJ1-1
clone size: many
V gene: TRBV30
D gene: .
CDR3 protein: CAWSFTENTEAFF
CDR3 DNA: TGTGCCTGGAGTTTTACAGAGAACACTGAAGCTTTCTTT

J gene: TRBJ1-1
clone size: many
V gene: TRBV2
D gene: .
CDR3 protein: CASSAQRESNTEAFF
CDR3 DNA: TGTGCCAGCAGTGCCCAAAGGGAATCGAACACTGAAGCTTTCTTT

J gene: TRBJ2-3
clone size: few
V gene: TRBV20-1
D gene: TRBD2
CDR3 protein: CSRSGRADGTDTQYF
CDR3 DNA: TGCAGCCGGTCGGGGAGGGCCGACGGCACAGATACGCAGTATTTT

J gene: TRBJ2-5
clone size: few
V gene: TRBV5-6
D gene: TRBD1
CDR3 protein: CASSRQGTEESQYF
CDR3 DNA: TGTGCCAGCAGCCGACAGGGGACGGAAGAGAGCCAGTACTTC

J gene: TRBJ2-2
clone size: .
V gene: TRBV27
D gene: .
CDR3 protein: CASRLSSNTGELFF
CDR3 DNA: TGTGCCAGCAGGCTGAGCTCGAACACCGGGGAGCTGTTTTTT

J gene: TRBJ2-3
clone size: many
V gene: TRBV29-1
D gene: .
CDR3 protein: CSVAPREPIGPDTQYF
CDR3 DNA: TGCAGCGTTGCACCCCGGGAACCGATAGGTCCAGATACGCAGTATTTT

J gene: TRBJ1-2
clone size: many
V gene: TRBV6-1
D gene: TRBD1
CDR3 protein: CASSPVSQGALYGYTF
CDR3 DNA: TGTGCCAGCAGCCCAGTCTCCCAGGGGGCTCTCTATGGCTACACCTTC

J gene: TRBJ1-1
clone size: many
V gene: TRBV7-9
D gene: .
CDR3 protein: CASTPLTWNTEAFF
CDR3 DNA: TGTGCCAGCACCCCCTTGACATGGAACACTGAAGCTTTCTTT

J gene: TRBJ2-2
clone size: many
V gene: TRBV5-1
D gene: .
CDR3 protein: CASRGQASNTGELFF
CDR3 DNA: TGCGCCAGCAGGGGACAAGCGTCTAACACCGGGGAGCTGTTTTTT

J gene: TRBJ2-3
clone size: .
V gene: TRBV4-2
D gene: .
CDR3 protein: CASSPTGGRTDTQYF
CDR3 DNA: TGTGCCAGCAGCCCCACCGGGGGGCGCACAGATACGCAGTATTTT

J gene: TRBJ2-5
clone size: many
V gene: TRBV6-1
D gene: .
CDR3 protein: CASSPLSGIFKVQYF
CDR3 DNA: TGTGCCAGCAGTCCGTTGAGTGGAATTTTCAAGGTCCAGTACTTC

J gene: TRBJ2-7
clone size: many
V gene: TRBV28
D gene: .
CDR3 protein: CASSPSDRWPEQYF
CDR3 DNA: TGTGCCAGCAGTCCCTCCGACAGGTGGCCTGAGCAGTACTTC

J gene: TRBJ2-1
clone size: many
V gene: TRBV5-6
D gene: TRBD2
CDR3 protein: CASSYGTTNEQFF
CDR3 DNA: TGTGCCAGCAGCTACGGGACTACGAATGAGCAGTTCTTC

J gene: TRBJ1-4
clone size: .
V gene: TRBV25-1
D gene: .
CDR3 protein: CASSALTNEKLFF
CDR3 DNA: TGTGCCAGCAGTGCACTCACTAATGAAAAACTGTTTTTT

J gene: TRBJ2-3
clone size: .
V gene: TRBV12-3/TRBV12-4
D gene: TRBD2
CDR3 protein: CASSRLARDHTQYF
CDR3 DNA: TGTGCCAGCAGCCGACTAGCCCGAGACCATACGCAGTATTTT

J gene: TRBJ1-1
clone size: many
V gene: TRBV28
D gene: .
CDR3 protein: CASRTFEGGTEAFF
CDR3 DNA: TGTGCCAGCAGAACCTTTGAGGGTGGCACTGAAGCTTTCTTT

J gene: TRBJ2-1
clone size: many
V gene: TRBV6-9
D gene: TRBD2
CDR3 protein: CASSYSGGRASYNEQFF
CDR3 DNA: TGTGCCAGCAGTTATTCTGGCGGGAGGGCCTCCTACAATGAGCAGTTCTTC